This paragraph reports one T cell receptor beta chain. Germline is not matched at one junction end, which may reflect a read error. The template was RNA from unsorted bulk tissue. TCRbeta libraries were built with three rounds of nested PCR, modified from ARM-PCR. Using its own MiXCR run on the multiplex PCR reads, TCRdb lists one record per CDR3 protein. The table includes under 100,000 distinct CDR3 sequences, roughly 75% detected once. This specimen belongs to a study of tumor and adjacent non-tumor tissue in lung cancer. Turning to the study itself: Samples averaged approximately 3.9 million productive TCRbeta reads each.

Germline V gene sequence: CDR1 SGHNT, CDR2 YENEEA. The CDR3 extends over 17 amino acids. The sequence was collected from a woman in her sixties or seventies with non-small cell lung cancer. Sequencing used lung tumor tissue. The V gene is TRBV11-3, the J gene TRBJ2-2; tentative D call: TRBD1 (5 bases). DNA of the CDR3: TGTCCCAGCAGCTTAGATCCAGGGAAGACGAACACCGGGGAGCTGTTTTTT. Protein: CPSSLDPGKTNTGELFF.